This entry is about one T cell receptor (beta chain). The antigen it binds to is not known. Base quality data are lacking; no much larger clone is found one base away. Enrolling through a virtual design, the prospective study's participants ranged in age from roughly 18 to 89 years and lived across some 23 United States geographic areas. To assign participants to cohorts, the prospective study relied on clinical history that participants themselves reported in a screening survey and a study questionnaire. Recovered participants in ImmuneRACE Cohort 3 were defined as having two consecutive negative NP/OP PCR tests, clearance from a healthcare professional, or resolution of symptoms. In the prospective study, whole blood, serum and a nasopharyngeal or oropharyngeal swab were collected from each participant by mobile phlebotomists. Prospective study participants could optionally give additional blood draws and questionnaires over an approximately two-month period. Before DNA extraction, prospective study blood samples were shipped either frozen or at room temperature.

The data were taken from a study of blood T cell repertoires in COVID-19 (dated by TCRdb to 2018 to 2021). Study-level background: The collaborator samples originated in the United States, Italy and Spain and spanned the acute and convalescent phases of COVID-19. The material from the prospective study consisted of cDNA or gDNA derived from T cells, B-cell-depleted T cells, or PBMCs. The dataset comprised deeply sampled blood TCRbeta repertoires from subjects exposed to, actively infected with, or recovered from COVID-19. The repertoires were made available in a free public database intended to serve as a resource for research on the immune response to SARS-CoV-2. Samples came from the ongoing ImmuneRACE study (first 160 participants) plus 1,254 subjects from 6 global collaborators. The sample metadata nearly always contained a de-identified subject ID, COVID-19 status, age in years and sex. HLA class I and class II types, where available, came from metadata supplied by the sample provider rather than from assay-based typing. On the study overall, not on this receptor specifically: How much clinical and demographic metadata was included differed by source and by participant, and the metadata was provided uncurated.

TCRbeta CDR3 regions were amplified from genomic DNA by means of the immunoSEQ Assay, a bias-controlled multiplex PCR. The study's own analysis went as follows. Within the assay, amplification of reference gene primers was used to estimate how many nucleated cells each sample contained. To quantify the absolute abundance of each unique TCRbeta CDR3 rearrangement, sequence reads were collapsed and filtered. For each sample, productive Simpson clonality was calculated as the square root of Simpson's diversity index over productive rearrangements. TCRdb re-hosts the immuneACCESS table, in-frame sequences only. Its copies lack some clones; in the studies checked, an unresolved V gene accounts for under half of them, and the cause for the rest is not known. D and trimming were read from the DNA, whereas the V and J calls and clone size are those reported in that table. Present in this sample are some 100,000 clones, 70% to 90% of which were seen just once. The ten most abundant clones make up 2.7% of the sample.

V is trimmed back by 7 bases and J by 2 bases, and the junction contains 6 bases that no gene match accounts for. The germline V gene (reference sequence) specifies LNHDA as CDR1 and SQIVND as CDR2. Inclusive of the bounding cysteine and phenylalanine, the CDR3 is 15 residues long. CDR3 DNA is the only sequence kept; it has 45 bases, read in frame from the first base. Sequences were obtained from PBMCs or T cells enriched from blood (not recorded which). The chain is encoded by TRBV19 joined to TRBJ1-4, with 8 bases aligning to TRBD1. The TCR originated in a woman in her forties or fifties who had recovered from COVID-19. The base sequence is TGTGCCAGTACAACCAGGGGGCCCACTAATGAAAAACTGTTTTTT. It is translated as CASTTRGPTNEKLFF.